This T cell receptor (beta chain) appears in the sequencing data of a study of shared clonotypes between healthy human individuals. Study as a whole: Donors consisted of two women and a few men between 18 and 49.

Assay used: immunoSEQ multiplex PCR; TCRdb lists only in-frame clones, some missing. The sample yields roughly 2 million clones, around 96% seen once. This CDR3 has 16 amino acids. The ends were cut back, 7 bases at V and 2 bases at J, with 20 bases in the middle. Germline V gives CDR1 SEHNR, CDR2 FQNEAQ (reference sequence). Terminally differentiated effector memory CD45RA+ cells were left out of the naive CD8 fraction, which was CD45RO-negative and positively selected for CCR7. The rearrangement joins TRBV7-9 to TRBJ1-2, with D hard to call. The origin of this receptor is a man aged 18 to 29 in good health. The sequenced sample consisted of naive CD8+ T cells sorted from blood. The CDR3 DNA is TGTGCCAGCATCGGGCGAGAGGGAGTGGCCAACTATGGCTACACCTTC. Protein sequence: CASIGREGVANYGYTF.